This T cell receptor (beta chain) derives from a study of shared clonotypes between healthy human individuals. Study overall: Plates per donor: three CD4 naive, three CD4 memory, two CD8 naive, one CD8 memory.

The naive CD8 subset, CD45RO-negative cells positively selected for CCR7, excluded terminally differentiated effector memory CD45RA+ cells. Clones were sequenced by immunoSEQ multiplex PCR, and TCRdb holds only the in-frame ones, with some missing. Here the sample spans approximately 840,000 clones, around 96% being singletons. The CDR3 contains 14 residues. V gave up 8 bases and J gave up 2 bases; unmatched junction bases: 9. Germline V gene sequence: CDR1 SEHNR, CDR2 FQNEAQ (reference sequence). The sequenced sample was naive CD8+ T cells sorted from blood. The receptor was isolated from a man aged 30 to 39 in good health. The chain recombines TRBV7-9 with TRBJ2-7; 7 bases are a match to TRBD1. The CDR3 here is CASQRRDRPYEQYF. CDR3 DNA: TGTGCCAGCCAACGCCGGGACAGACCCTACGAGCAGTACTTC.